The 21 T cell receptor beta chains reported below all come from one sample, sequenced in a study of metastatic and nonmetastatic thyroid tumors. Via MiXCR, TCRdb re-called the PCR reads. The table has 2,500 to 3,500 clones, 25% to 30% seen once. Every patient was untreated before thyroid surgery. Sequenced sample: tumor tissue. These TCRs come from a female donor with papillary thyroid cancer or a benign thyroid nodule (not recorded which). Some clones in this sample may be carry-over from other donors' samples.

J is TRBJ1-2 and V is TRBV28; no clear D. V was trimmed by 7 bases and J by 2 bases, leaving 11 bases between them. The CDR3 runs 13 residues. Germline CDR1 MDHEN, CDR2 SYDVKM. CDR3 DNA: TGTGCCAGCAAGAAGGACCCAAACTATGGCTACACCTTC. Amino acids: CASKKDPNYGYTF.

The rearrangement joins TRBV6-1 to TRBJ1-1; D unclear. Germline V gives CDR1 MNHNS, CDR2 SASEGT. V was cut by 4 bases and J by 1 base, with 7 bases left in between. This CDR3 spans 13 amino acids. CDR3 residues: CASSVKENTEAFF. The CDR3 coding sequence is TGTGCCAGCAGTGTGAAGGAGAACACTGAAGCTTTCTTT.

In its sample, this clone was seen a few times. V is TRBV27 and J is TRBJ1-2; TRBD1 matches 7 bases. Per germline, CDR1 MNHEY and CDR2 SMNVEV (reference sequence). The CDR3 extends over 15 amino acids. After removal of 0 bases from V and 1 base from J, the junction contained 2 bases not matched to a gene. CDR3 in DNA: TGTGCCAGCAGTTTATCCCAGGGGGGTAACTATGGCTACACCTTC. Translated, it gives CASSLSQGGNYGYTF.

The CDR3 bases are TGTGCCAGCAGTATTACAGGGGGCGATAATTCACCCCTCCACTTT. Its protein product is CASSITGGDNSPLHF. The chain employs TRBV6-1 and TRBJ1-6; 9 bases are a match to TRBD1. With V trimmed by 5 bases and J by 5 bases, 4 bases remained unmatched. Germline V CDR1 and CDR2: MNHNS, SASEGT. This CDR3 contains 15 residues.

This chain links TRBV19 with TRBJ2-7; possibly TRBD1 for D (6 bases). The CDR3 has 14 residues. Germline V gene lookup returns CDR1 LNHDA and CDR2 SQIVND (reference sequence). The ends were cut back, 4 bases at V and 4 bases at J, with 14 bases in the middle. The CDR3 spells CASSTLDRPYEQYF. For the CDR3, the DNA is TGTGCCAGTAGTACCCTCGACAGGCCTTACGAGCAGTACTTC.

The chain uses TRBV20-1 and TRBJ2-2, with no clear D. CDR1 is DFQATT and CDR2 is SNEGSKA in the germline V gene (reference sequence). V was trimmed by 5 bases and J by 0 bases, leaving 13 bases between them. The CDR3 covers 15 residues. This CDR3 reads CSAPSADANTGELFF. Written as DNA, the CDR3 is TGCAGTGCTCCCTCGGCAGACGCGAACACCGGGGAGCTGTTTTTT.

This clone was seen a handful of times. The DNA is omitted, as the CDR3 cannot be located on it reliably, and the CDR3 follows TCRdb's listing. J is TRBJ1-6 and V is TRBV19. CDR1 is LNHDA and CDR2 is SQIVND in the germline V gene (reference sequence). The CDR3 is 14 amino acids long, termini counted. The CDR3 here is CASSILALGSPLHF.

This clone was counted only a few times. This chain connects TRBV28 to TRBJ2-1, with D perhaps matching TRBD1 (6 bases). This CDR3 spans 15 amino acids. V lost 6 bases, J lost 0 bases, and 12 bases lay in between. Germline V CDR1 and CDR2: MDHEN, SYDVKM. For the CDR3, the DNA is TGTGCCAGCAGCTACAGGGACGGCTCCTACAATGAGCAGTTCTTC. Translating it yields CASSYRDGSYNEQFF.

V gene TRBV11-1 combines with J gene TRBJ1-5; 8 bases map to TRBD1. The V segment lost 1 base and the J segment 2 bases; nucleotides outside the gene matches: 13. CDR3 length: 19 amino acids. From germline, CDR1 is SGHAT and CDR2 FQDESV (reference sequence). CDR3 DNA sequence: TGTGCCAGCAGCTTAGAGGTGTCGGACAGGGCAAGCGGCAATCAGCCCCAGCATTTT. Its protein is CASSLEVSDRASGNQPQHF.

This clone ranks as medium-sized (0.01 to 0.1%). The chain joins TRBV9 to TRBJ2-5; weak D call: TRBD2 (5 bases). The CDR3 is 11 amino acids. Germline loops: CDR1 SGDLS, CDR2 YYNGEE. This chain's CDR3 is CAREGKETQYF. CDR3 bases: TGTGCACGCGAGGGTAAGGAGACCCAGTACTTC.

This clone was observed a few times. This chain joins TRBV6-2 or TRBV6-3 and TRBJ2-3; D remains unclear. V gave up 0 bases and J gave up 4 bases, with 5 bases separating them. CDR3 length equals 13 residues. CDR1 MNHEY and CDR2 SVGEGT come from the germline V gene. The DNA for the CDR3 is TGTGCCAGCAGTTACTCGAGTCCAGATACGCAGTATTTT. This sequence encodes CASSYSSPDTQYF.

The chain combines TRBV4-2 with TRBJ2-7; D is undetermined. V was trimmed by 0 bases and J by 4 bases, leaving 4 bases between them. Germline assignment: CDR1 LGHNA and CDR2 YNFKEQ. This CDR3 contains 12 residues. The DNA for the CDR3 is TGTGCCAGCAGCCAAGAGGGGTACGAGCAGTACTTC. Amino acid sequence: CASSQEGYEQYF.

The gene calls are TRBV12-3 or TRBV12-4 and TRBJ2-7; 10 bases fit TRBD2. The CDR3 consists of 14 residues. Trimming at V came to 5 bases and at J to 10 bases, leaving 11 bases not matched to a gene. CDR3 DNA sequence: TGTGCCAGCAGTCCCGGGGTAGCGGGGGGTTACCAGTACGTC. Amino acids: CASSPGVAGGYQYV.

This clone was counted only a few times. The CDR3 DNA reads TGTGCCAGCAGTGAATCGAGACAGGGGAACAATGAGCAGTTCTTC. Translated, it gives CASSESRQGNNEQFF. V is TRBV6-1 and J is TRBJ2-1; 8 nucleotides match TRBD1. The CDR3 sequence is 15 residues long. Losses at the gene ends were 2 bases for V and 5 bases for J; bases not matched to a gene: 5. The germline V gene encodes CDR1 MNHNS and CDR2 SASEGT.

This clone was recorded a few times. The chain carries TRBV2 and TRBJ2-7, with D unclear. Germline lookup yields CDR1 SNHLY and CDR2 FYNNEI. The CDR3 length is 11 residues. Between the trimmed V and J ends, which lost 4 bases and 4 bases, there was a span of 5 bases. The CDR3 nucleotides are TGTGCCAGCAGTGCGTATTACGAGCAGTACTTC. It encodes CASSAYYEQYF. Using reference TRBV2 and TRBJ2-7 for the parts outside the CDR3, the full variable domain is EPEVTQTPSHQVTQMGQEVILRCVPISNHLYFYWYRQILGQKVEFLVSFYNNEISEKSEIFDDQFSVERPDGSNFTLKIRSTKLEDSAMYFCASSAYYEQYFGPGTRLTVT.

This clone was picked up one time. The J gene is TRBJ2-5, the V gene TRBV7-9, with D perhaps TRBD2 (5 bases). The CDR3 sequence is 15 residues long. Trimming took off 3 bases at V and 2 bases at J, with 13 bases between the two ends. CDR1 and CDR2 from the germline V gene are SEHNR and FQNEAQ (reference sequence). The CDR3 reads CASSFAPWRQETQYF. DNA of the CDR3: TGTGCCAGCAGCTTCGCCCCCTGGAGGCAAGAGACCCAGTACTTC.

This clone ranks as large. The rearrangement joins TRBV6-1 to TRBJ2-7; 7 nucleotides align to TRBD1. Germline V gene data show CDR1 as MNHNS and CDR2 as SASEGT. V lost 8 bases and J lost 2; bases outside the gene matches: 3. This CDR3 comprises 12 residues. The CDR3 bases are TGTGCCAGCGACAGGGACCCCTACGAGCAGTACTTC. This sequence encodes CASDRDPYEQYF.

By share of the sample, this clone is large. The chain uses TRBV11-1 and TRBJ2-7; TRBD2 aligns across 7 bases. The CDR3 runs 12 residues. Germline CDR1 and CDR2: SGHAT and FQDESV (reference sequence). Trimming cost V 5 bases and J 6 bases; bases outside gene matches: 4. The CDR3 spells CASSLGGIEQYF. The CDR3 nucleotides read TGTGCCAGCAGCCTCGGGGGGATCGAGCAGTACTTC.

The V and J genes are TRBV7-2 and TRBJ1-1; D is perhaps TRBD1 (5 bases). Trimming took 1 base from V and 5 from J, leaving 14 bases between them. The germline V gene has CDR1 SGHTA and CDR2 FQGNSA. This CDR3 has 15 amino acids. Here the CDR3 reads CASSLGGQGRTEAFF. The CDR3 bases are TGTGCCAGCAGCTTAGGAGGGCAGGGAAGGACTGAAGCTTTCTTT.

This chain uses TRBV4-2 with TRBJ2-2; TRBD1 agrees at 7 bases. In germline, CDR1 is LGHNA, CDR2 YNFKEQ. Trimming took 0 bases from V and 3 from J; bases not matched to a gene: 4. The CDR3 spans 16 residues. This CDR3 reads CASSQERGRDTGELFF. The CDR3 nucleotides are TGTGCCAGCAGCCAAGAGAGGGGGCGAGACACCGGGGAGCTGTTTTTT.

This clone was counted a few times. The chain is built from TRBV6-1 and TRBJ2-1, with D hard to call. Looked up from germline, CDR1 is MNHNS and CDR2 is SASEGT. The V end lost 6 bases, the J end lost 8 bases, and 14 bases lay between the germline ends. The length of the CDR3 is 13 residues. The CDR3 reads CASRSPARDEQFF. The CDR3 nucleotides read TGTGCCAGCAGATCCCCTGCTCGTGATGAGCAGTTCTTC.